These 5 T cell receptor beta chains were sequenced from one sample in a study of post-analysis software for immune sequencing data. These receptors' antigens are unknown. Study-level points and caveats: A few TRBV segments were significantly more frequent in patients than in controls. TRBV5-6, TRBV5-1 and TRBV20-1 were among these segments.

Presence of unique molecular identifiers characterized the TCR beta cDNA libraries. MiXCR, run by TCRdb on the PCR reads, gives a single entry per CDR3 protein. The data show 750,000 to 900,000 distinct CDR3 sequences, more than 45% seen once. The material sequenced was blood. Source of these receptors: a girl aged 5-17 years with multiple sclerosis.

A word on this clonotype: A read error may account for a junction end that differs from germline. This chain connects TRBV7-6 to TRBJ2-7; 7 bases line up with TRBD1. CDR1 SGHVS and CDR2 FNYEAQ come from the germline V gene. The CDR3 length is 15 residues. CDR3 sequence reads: CAGSLGAGGSYEQYF. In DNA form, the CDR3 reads TGTGCCGGCAGCTTAGGGGCAGGGGGTTCCTACGAGCAGTACTTC.

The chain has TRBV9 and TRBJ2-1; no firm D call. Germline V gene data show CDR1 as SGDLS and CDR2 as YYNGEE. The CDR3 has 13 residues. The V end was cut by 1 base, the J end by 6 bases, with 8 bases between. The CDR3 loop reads CASSVNGRNEQFF. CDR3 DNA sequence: TGTGCCAGCAGCGTAAACGGGCGCAATGAGCAGTTCTTC.

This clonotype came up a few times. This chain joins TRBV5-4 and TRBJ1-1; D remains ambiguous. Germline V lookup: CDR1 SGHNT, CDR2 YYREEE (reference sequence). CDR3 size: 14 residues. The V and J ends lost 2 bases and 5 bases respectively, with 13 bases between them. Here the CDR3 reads CASSLEGLETEAFF. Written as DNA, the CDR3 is TGTGCCAGCAGCTTAGAAGGACTCGAGACTGAAGCTTTCTTT.

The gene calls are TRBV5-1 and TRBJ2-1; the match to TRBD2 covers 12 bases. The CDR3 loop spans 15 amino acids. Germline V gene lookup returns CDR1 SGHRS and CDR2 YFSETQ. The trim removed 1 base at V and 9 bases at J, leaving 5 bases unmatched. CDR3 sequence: CASSLYLAGGPEQFF. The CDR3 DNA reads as TGCGCCAGCAGCTTGTACCTAGCGGGAGGGCCTGAGCAGTTCTTC.

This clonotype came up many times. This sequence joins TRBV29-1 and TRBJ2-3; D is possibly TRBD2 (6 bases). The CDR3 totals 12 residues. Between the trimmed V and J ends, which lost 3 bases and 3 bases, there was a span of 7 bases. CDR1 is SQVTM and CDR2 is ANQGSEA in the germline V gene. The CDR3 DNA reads TGCAGCGTTGAGGAGGGGACAGATACGCAGTATTTT. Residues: CSVEEGTDTQYF.